This T cell receptor (beta chain) was retrieved from a study of T-cell memory formation after mild COVID-19. Study-wide results and caveats: Later expanders leaned toward CD4+, whereas clones contracting from day 15 to 85 were balanced CD4/CD8.

A word on this clonotype: The antigen remains undetermined.

CDR3 size: 16 residues. The J segment lost 5 bases and the V segment lost 6 bases, leaving 11 bases of the junction unmatched. Germline-derived CDR1 and CDR2 are MNHNY and SVGAGI (reference sequence). The 5'RACE method, run with constant-segment primers, produced TCR alpha and TCR beta cDNA libraries (carrying sample barcodes and UMIs). In TCRdb, the 5' RACE reads were re-called with MiXCR into one record per CDR3 protein. The data hold approximately 500,000 distinct CDR3 sequences, with about 23% observed a single time. The gene calls are TRBV6-6 and TRBJ2-5; TRBD2 matches 11 bases. The sequence was obtained from an adult woman who had mild COVID-19 (a few samples of this study predate the infection). Cell type and time point are not known. The sequencing input was PBMCs or a T cell subset sorted from them (not recorded which). The CDR3 DNA is TGTGCCAGCAGGGATATAGCGGGAGGGCCAAGGGAGACCCAGTACTTC. It yields the protein CASRDIAGGPRETQYF.